This T cell receptor beta chain was sequenced for a study of blood T cell repertoires in COVID-19. At the level of the study: T cells, B-cell-depleted T cells, or PBMCs supplied cDNA or gDNA.

As originally analysed: Counts of nucleated cells, estimated from reference gene primer amplification, were obtained. Repertoires were generated with immunoSEQ multiplex PCR, while TCRdb's copy carries only in-frame clones and drops some. V and J calls and clone size are copied from that table; D and trimming were computed from the DNA. The table shows 130,000 or so clones, with about 91% occurring only once. Looked up from germline, CDR1 is MNHNS and CDR2 is SASEGT. The CDR3 length is 14 residues. V gave up 3 bases and J gave up 4 bases, with 12 bases separating them. Sequenced: peripheral blood. The receptor was derived from a woman aged 55 to 70 with acute or convalescent COVID-19. The V gene is TRBV6-1, the J gene TRBJ1-1, with D possibly being TRBD1 (6 bases). The CDR3 DNA sequence: TGTGCCAGCAGTGATCAGGGGATGAGCACTGAAGCTTTCTTT. This encodes CASSDQGMSTEAFF.